This TCR beta chain was recovered during a study of regulatory T cells in long-lasting Graves disease (dated by TCRdb to the early 2020s). Looking at the study overall: To count as having persistent Graves' disease, a patient had to have received antithyroid drug treatment for over 5 years with TSH receptor autoantibodies remaining persistently positive. Persistent Graves' disease patients were compared with newly diagnosed Graves' disease patients by peripheral blood TCR sequencing and RNA sequencing. The study was registered as a clinical trial and conducted in China. A total of roughly 33 samples underwent TCR sequencing: about 13 from persistent and about 20 from newly diagnosed Graves' disease patients. On average, persistent Graves' disease patients in the clinical cohort had been on antithyroid drugs for approximately ten years.

Receptor amplification or capture employed multiplex PCR. Sequencing took place on an Illumina HiSeq 4000. To build TCR beta libraries, CDR3 regions were amplified by Arm-PCR using iRepertoire HTBI primers. PCR products were gel purified before sequencing. The original methods were these. A total of roughly 58 TRBV and some 15 TRBJ segments were identified across samples and were used for gene usage analysis of CDR3 amino acid clonotypes. COPE and FqMerger were used to merge filtered high-quality paired reads into contigs. BLAST was used to align contigs to the IMGT TRBV, TRBD and TRBJ reference genes, and CDR3 was defined following IMGT. Clonotypes above 0.1% frequency were classified as highly expanded clones. Repertoire diversity was measured by Shannon entropy, and V-J evenness by the Gini coefficient. Clonotypes shared by more than one individual were considered public. TCRdb applied fastp at Q25 and MiXCR to the public reads, then kept only in-frame beta chains. All rows with the same CDR3 protein become a single entry with the most common DNA and genes. These V and J calls originate from TCRdb's pipeline instead of the authors' own analysis. The sample includes 420,000 or so distinct CDR3 sequences, with 23% observed a single time. The top ten constitute over 25% of the sample.

The full study reports these points: The authors noted that the small sample size was a limitation that may lower accuracy. Persistent patients shared more public clonotypes among themselves (around 2,500) than newly diagnosed patients did (more than 950). Compared with newly diagnosed patients, persistent Graves' disease patients had lower TCR Shannon entropy and fewer highly expanded clones, which suggests clonal expansion. Peripheral blood alone was examined, since thyroid tissue, which constituted the primary lesion, could not be accessed. Only the TCR beta chain was sequenced and analyzed. TRBV28, TRBJ1-2 and TRBJ2-5 were preferentially used in persistent disease, while TRBV20-1 and TRBJ2-1 were favored in newly diagnosed disease.

Remarks on this clonotype: Its cognate antigen has yet to be identified. No base qualities exist here, and no much larger clone lies one base off it.

This sample's time point label indicates: persistent/refractory GD, antithyroid drugs over 5 years with positive TRAb. For both TCR sequencing and RNA sequencing, RNA was extracted from PBMCs using TRIzol. The diagnosis of Graves' disease was made according to American Thyroid Association guidelines. The patients came from an endocrinology department in Xi'an, China. Each patient gave about 8.1 milliliters of peripheral blood, collected in an EDTA anticoagulant tube. PBMCs were isolated by Ficoll Paque Plus density gradient separation without further T cell sorting. An Agilent 2100 Bioanalyzer and agarose gel were used to assess RNA quality, and a NanoDrop 2000 was used to measure RNA concentration. Germline trimming amounts to 5 bases on V and 7 bases on J, with 15 as the count of junction bases outside the gene matches. The germline V gene gives CDR1 as MNHEY and CDR2 as SVGEGT. The CDR3 starts with the cysteine, ends with the phenylalanine, and has 16 residues. The read is trimmed to its CDR3 DNA, 48 bases read in frame from base 1.

The source is a female donor with Graves disease. This material consisted of peripheral blood mononuclear cells (PBMCs), taken when the disease was refractory, from a patient treated with antithyroid drugs. The V and J segments used are TRBV6-2 or TRBV6-3 and TRBJ2-3; TRBD1 aligns with 7 central bases. The DNA sequence is given as TGTGCCAGCAGTGAAACAGGGGTTTATCTTAGACATACGCAGTATTTT. It translates as CASSETGVYLRHTQYF.